A selection of T cell receptor beta chains follows, all from one sample in a study of human T cells and chemical hapten exposure. From the RACE reads, TCRdb called clonotypes with MiXCR, one entry per CDR3 protein. The top ten clones hold roughly 27% of a sample with tens of thousands of distinct CDR3 sequences, approximately 10% of them seen once. The sample was whole blood, taken in connection with sensitization to the hapten diphenylcyclopropenone (DPC). These receptors were collected from a man aged 45 to 65 with alopecia areata. Some clones in this sample may be carry-over from other donors' samples. CDR3s leave out the opening cysteine and the closing phenylalanine or tryptophan. A D gene is named only where the DNA matches it firmly.

CDR3aa | j_gene | v_gene | d_gene
ASRFSGDSIGYT | TRBJ1-2 | TRBV7-2 | .
ASSVGETYEQY | TRBJ2-7 | TRBV3-1 | .
ASSLEGAGETQY | TRBJ2-5 | TRBV28 | .
ASSLVASGDSYEQY | TRBJ2-7 | TRBV5-1 | TRBD2
ASSFNHGRSGTSGSHLPDTQY | TRBJ2-3 | TRBV12-3/TRBV12-4 | TRBD2
ASSLAASSYNEQF | TRBJ2-1 | TRBV6-1 | .
SVGESGFNEQF | TRBJ2-1 | TRBV29-1 | .
ASSVADRTASGNTIY | TRBJ1-3 | TRBV9 | TRBD1
ASSLNKFRALTGELF | TRBJ2-2 | TRBV2 | .
ASSLGQGYSPLH | TRBJ1-6 | TRBV6-5 | TRBD1
ASSIDRNRGNQPQH | TRBJ1-5 | TRBV19 | .
AASFASEQF | TRBJ2-1 | TRBV2 | .
ASSPRRDSRRETQY | TRBJ2-5 | TRBV28 | .
ASSFGQGSYNEQF | TRBJ2-1 | TRBV5-5 | TRBD1
ASSMGGATNYGYT | TRBJ1-2 | TRBV5-1 | .
ASSSQTVDYGYT | TRBJ1-2 | TRBV11-3 | .
AIAAGANYGYT | TRBJ1-2 | TRBV10-3 | .
SVGAAGEQY | TRBJ2-7 | TRBV29-1 | .
ASSRYEQY | TRBJ2-7 | TRBV6-4 | .
ASSSTSGYEQY | TRBJ2-7 | TRBV28 | TRBD2
ASSYNPGKLNTEAF | TRBJ1-1 | TRBV6-2/TRBV6-3 | .
ATSDFRDRGLYEQY | TRBJ2-7 | TRBV24-1 | TRBD1
ASSLSASSGQETQY | TRBJ2-5 | TRBV7-2 | .
ASSAFTDTQY | TRBJ2-3 | TRBV9 | .
TLGRNGNTEAF | TRBJ1-1 | TRBV28 | .
ASSPDREAEQF | TRBJ2-1 | TRBV11-2 | TRBD1
ASTRSWTSGSTYEQY | TRBJ2-7 | TRBV19 | TRBD2
ASSTAGADTQY | TRBJ2-3 | TRBV9 | TRBD2
ASSWGLAGVREQY | TRBJ2-7 | TRBV28 | TRBD2
ASSLADRNYGYT | TRBJ1-2 | TRBV5-1 | .
ASTPQGAPGYT | TRBJ1-2 | TRBV21-1 | .